The TCR beta chain under discussion was sequenced for a study of T cells in narcolepsy. Data came from immunoSEQ multiplex PCR; TCRdb stores just in-frame clones and leaves some out. The table lists tens of thousands of clones, under 85% of them singletons. On this clone itself: Its matching antigen is unknown.

Study results and limitations: Autoreactive HCRT-specific and TRIB2-specific clonotypes were marked in same-patient CSF-versus-blood CD4+ comparisons. Autoreactive clonotypes reportedly recurred in blood of same and different patients, not controls. No autoreactive T cell clone sequences appeared in some memory CD4+ repertoires.

The TCR comes from a human donor with narcolepsy. The sample consisted of CD45RA- memory CD4+ T cells from PBMCs.

The CDR3 loop reads CASGRPENTEAFF. The CDR3 DNA reads TGTGCCAGCGGCCGGCCGGAGAACACTGAAGCTTTCTTT. This rearrangement joins TRBV4-2 to TRBJ1-1; D is undetermined. In germline, CDR1 is LGHNA, CDR2 YNFKEQ. V gave up 8 bases and J gave up 1 base, with 11 bases separating them. This CDR3 has 13 residues.